The clone carrying this T cell receptor beta chain has ten or more counts. Its antigen is unknown. The CDR3 length is 13 residues. V was pared by 7 bases and J by 8 bases, with 15 bases between. The germline V gene encodes CDR1 MNHEY and CDR2 SVGEGT. These data are taken from a study of human T cells and chemical hapten exposure. Time point reported: patch test 2, 6 weeks after DPC sensitization. Treatment meaning: therapeutic diphenylcyclopropenone sensitization with weekly scalp DPC. Points from the study as a whole: The number of TCRs above 1 in 1000 frequency did not change after DPC sensitization.

A single record per CDR3 protein comes from TCRdb applying MiXCR to the RACE reads. This table has 350,000 to 400,000 distinct CDR3 sequences, over 6% appearing once. The sequences come from whole blood, collected in connection with sensitization to the hapten diphenylcyclopropenone (DPC). The source of this sequence is a young woman with alopecia areata. Some clones in this sample may be carry-over from other donors' samples. This chain links TRBV6-2 or TRBV6-3 with TRBJ1-5, with a tentative D call TRBD1 (5 bases). The CDR3 DNA sequence: TGTGCCAGCACCACGGGGGGATGGGAGCCCCAGCATTTT. Protein product: CASTTGGWEPQHF.